Shown below are 16 T cell receptor beta chains from a single sample sequenced in a study of cytomegalovirus exposure and HLA in healthy donors. 60 Vbeta and 13 Jbeta primers were used in PCR. Clones were sequenced by immunoSEQ multiplex PCR, and TCRdb holds only the in-frame ones, with some missing. The table includes 120,000 to 150,000 clones, approximately 79% detected once. The sample taken for sequencing was PBMCs. The source of these receptors is a woman between 40 and 50 years old in good health and CMV-seropositive.

The chain employs TRBV11-2 and TRBJ2-3, with 11 bases lining up with TRBD2. Germline assignment: CDR1 SGHAT and CDR2 FQNNGV. CDR3 length: 17 amino acids. The V and J ends lost 2 bases and 2 bases, in that order; junction bases with no gene match: 6. CDR3 coding DNA: TGTGCCAGCAGCTTAATAGCGGGGGGGCCCTCCACAGATACGCAGTATTTT. Its protein product is CASSLIAGGPSTDTQYF.

This clone showed up just once. V gene TRBV4-1 combines with J gene TRBJ2-6; D gene ambiguous. The germline V gene encodes CDR1 MGHRA and CDR2 YSYEKL. Trimming left V 0 bases short and J 2 bases short, with 5 bases between. The length of the CDR3 is 15 residues. The chain's CDR3 is CASSQERTGANVLTF. DNA for the CDR3: TGCGCCAGCAGCCAAGAGCGGACTGGGGCCAACGTCCTGACTTTC.

This clone has more than one count but fewer than ten. This chain links TRBV21-1 with TRBJ1-2. TRBV21-1 is a listed pseudogene. CDR3 length equals 13 residues. The CDR3 protein is CASSPRGRYGYTF. The CDR3 DNA reads as TGTGCCAGCAGCCCCCGCGGGCGCTATGGCTACACCTTC.

The chain has TRBV5-1 and TRBJ2-7; TRBD1 matches 7 bases. Germline loops: CDR1 SGHRS, CDR2 YFSETQ. The CDR3 totals 17 residues. V shed 4 bases, J shed 1 base, and the junction held 14 bases outside the gene matches. The DNA of the CDR3 is TGCGCCAGCAGCGTAGGCCCCGGGACAGCAGATTCCTACGAGCAGTACTTC. Translated: CASSVGPGTADSYEQYF.

The V and J genes are TRBV9 and TRBJ2-5; 8 positions agree with TRBD2. The CDR3 contains 14 residues. V gave up 4 bases and J gave up 1 base; unmatched junction bases: 3. Germline CDR1 reads SGDLS; CDR2 reads YYNGEE. The CDR3 sequence: CASSLRGGQETQYF. The CDR3 region has the DNA TGTGCCAGCAGCCTCCGGGGGGGCCAAGAGACCCAGTACTTC. Drawing the rest from reference TRBV9 and TRBJ2-5, the complete variable domain is DSGVTQTPKHLITATGQRVTLRCSPRSGDLSVYWYQQSLDQGLQFLIQYYNGEERAKGNILERFSAQQFPDLHSELNLSSLELGDSALYFCASSLRGGQETQYFGPGTRLLVL.

This chain connects TRBV6-1 to TRBJ2-7; TRBD2 matches at 10 bases. The germline gives CDR1 MNHNS, CDR2 SASEGT. The CDR3 has 15 amino acids. With 6 bases clipped from V and 3 bases from J, the junction kept 8 bases outside the gene matches. The CDR3 sequence is CASRKLTSGIYEQYF. DNA for the CDR3: TGTGCCAGCAGGAAATTAACTAGCGGGATCTACGAGCAGTACTTC.

With regard to this clone: Sequence at one end of the junction differs from germline and may be a read error. Other DNA sequences of this sample code for an identical CDR3. The V call is TRBV4-1, the J call TRBJ2-3, with D perhaps TRBD2 (6 bases). Germline assignment: CDR1 MGHRA and CDR2 YSYEKL. The CDR3 is 15 amino acids. Written as DNA, the CDR3 is TGCGCGAGCAGCCCCCTTGGGGGGTACACAGATACGCAGTATTTT. This sequence encodes CASSPLGGYTDTQYF.

The chain joins TRBV6-7 to TRBJ1-1; D unclear. TRBV6-7 falls under the ORF class, with uncertain function. V gave up 0 bases and J gave up 7 bases, with 15 bases separating them. The CDR3 covers 15 residues. The CDR3 bases are TGTGCCAGCAGTTACTCGAAAACAACGCGGTTTGAAGCTTTCTTT. Its translation: CASSYSKTTRFEAFF.

The genes are TRBV7-3 and TRBJ2-5; 8 nucleotides match TRBD2. J lost 4 bases, V lost 3 bases, and 1 base had no gene match. The CDR3 loop spans 13 amino acids. Germline V gives CDR1 SGHTA, CDR2 FQGTGA. CDR3: CASSFTSGETQYF. The CDR3 nucleotides are TGTGCCAGCAGCTTCACTAGCGGAGAGACCCAGTACTTC.

J is TRBJ2-1 and V is TRBV7-9, with 7 positions matching TRBD1. The V and J ends lost 4 bases and 7 bases, in that order; junction bases with no gene match: 22. Germline values: CDR1 SEHNR, CDR2 FQNEAQ (reference sequence). This CDR3 contains 19 residues. In DNA, the CDR3 is TGTGCCAGCAGCTCCAGGACAGGACTCGAATTTATCGGGGTGAATGAGCAGTTCTTC. Translating gives CASSSRTGLEFIGVNEQFF.

The genes are TRBV27 and TRBJ1-2; 10 bases agree with TRBD1. The CDR3 is 15 amino acids. Germline assignment: CDR1 MNHEY and CDR2 SMNVEV (reference sequence). V was clipped by 4 bases and J by 2 bases; unmatched bases: 4. The DNA for the CDR3 is TGTGCCAGCAGTTCTCGGACAGGGGGGAACTATGGCTACACCTTC. Protein: CASSSRTGGNYGYTF.

J is TRBJ2-7 and V is TRBV9, with 7 bases matching TRBD2. V lost 0 bases and J lost 2; bases outside the gene matches: 8. CDR1 SGDLS and CDR2 YYNGEE come from the germline V gene. The CDR3 contains 16 residues. CDR3 protein: CASSVDPWGGTYEQYF. The CDR3 DNA is TGTGCCAGCAGCGTAGACCCCTGGGGGGGGACCTACGAGCAGTACTTC.

This clone is a singleton in its sample. The chain employs TRBV11-2 and TRBJ2-7, with 13 bases fitting TRBD2. Germline values: CDR1 SGHAT, CDR2 FQNNGV. The CDR3 is 16 residues long. The J segment lost 2 bases and the V segment lost 5 bases, leaving 6 bases of the junction unmatched. The CDR3 protein is CASSTPTSGGTYEQYF. CDR3 coding DNA: TGTGCCAGCAGCACCCCGACTAGCGGGGGGACCTACGAGCAGTACTTC.

The chain carries TRBV28 and TRBJ2-5; perhaps TRBD2 as D (6 bases). CDR1 and CDR2 from the germline V gene are MDHEN and SYDVKM. This CDR3 is built from 13 residues. V lost 1 base and J lost 3, with 6 bases in between. As DNA, the CDR3 is TGTGCCAGCAGTTTATTAGCGGAAGAGACCCAGTACTTC. This translates into CASSLLAEETQYF.

The chain is built from TRBV6-1 and TRBJ1-2; 9 nucleotides agree with TRBD1. CDR1 and CDR2 (germline): MNHNS, SASEGT. The CDR3 runs 15 residues. Trimming at V came to 6 bases and at J to 4 bases, leaving 9 bases not matched to a gene. Here the CDR3 reads CASRQRTGVVYGYTF. CDR3 bases: TGTGCCAGCAGGCAGCGGACAGGGGTGGTCTATGGCTACACCTTC.

This chain joins TRBV28 and TRBJ1-1; TRBD1 aligns across 7 bases. The CDR3 length is 14 residues. Germline CDR1 MDHEN, CDR2 SYDVKM. V gave up 8 bases and J gave up 1 base; unmatched junction bases: 7. CDR3 residues: CASATGTANTEAFF. The CDR3 DNA sequence: TGTGCCAGCGCGACAGGGACAGCGAACACTGAAGCTTTCTTT.